A selection of T cell receptor beta chains follows, all from one sample in a study of blood T cell repertoires in COVID-19. Some clones are missing from TCRdb's copy, which holds only in-frame ones; the method was immunoSEQ multiplex PCR. The sample has hundreds of thousands of clones, around nine tenths seen once. The sequenced material came from peripheral blood. These receptors all stem from a man aged 70 or older with acute or convalescent COVID-19. Each CDR3 is given with its conserved first and last residue. Each record gives: J gene, V gene, D gene, clone size, CDR3 DNA, CDR3 protein. The D gene is left open where the match is weak. A clone size is listed for some rows: how often the clone was seen (once, few, many), or a class if it is expanded.

j_gene: TRBJ2-7; v_gene: TRBV7-2; d_gene: TRBD1; abundance: .; CDR3nt: TGTGCCAGCAGCTTAGGGCCGGGACAGGGAGCTTACGAGCAGTACTTC; CDR3aa: CASSLGPGQGAYEQYF
j_gene: TRBJ2-2; v_gene: TRBV7-9; d_gene: TRBD2; abundance: .; CDR3nt: TGTGCCAGCAGCCCCGCGAGCGGGAGTTTGCGGGAGCTGTTTTTT; CDR3aa: CASSPASGSLRELFF
j_gene: TRBJ2-7; v_gene: TRBV25-1; d_gene: .; abundance: .; CDR3nt: TGTGCCAGCAGCCCCTCTGGGCAGGCGTCCTACGAGCAGTACTTC; CDR3aa: CASSPSGQASYEQYF
j_gene: TRBJ1-6; v_gene: TRBV28; d_gene: TRBD1; abundance: .; CDR3nt: TGTGCCAGCAGTTCGGGGCCAGGGGGATCGAACTATAATTCACCCCTCCACTTT; CDR3aa: CASSSGPGGSNYNSPLHF
j_gene: TRBJ1-6; v_gene: TRBV7-2; d_gene: .; abundance: .; CDR3nt: TGTGCCAGCAGCACCGGGGGGAGGGGAGGGGATTCACCCCTCCACTTT; CDR3aa: CASSTGGRGGDSPLHF
j_gene: TRBJ1-1; v_gene: TRBV29-1; d_gene: .; abundance: .; CDR3nt: TGCAGCGTTGAAGACGCCGGGACAAGGGGCACTGAAGCTTTCTTT; CDR3aa: CSVEDAGTRGTEAFF
j_gene: TRBJ2-5; v_gene: TRBV15; d_gene: TRBD2; abundance: once; CDR3nt: TGTGCCACCAGCAGAGCCCCCCCCGGGACTAGCGGAAACTTTCAAGAGACCCAGTACTTC; CDR3aa: CATSRAPPGTSGNFQETQYF
j_gene: TRBJ2-2; v_gene: TRBV29-1; d_gene: .; abundance: .; CDR3nt: TGCAGCGTTGGGCCGGAGGCCGGGGAGCTGTTTTTT; CDR3aa: CSVGPEAGELFF
j_gene: TRBJ1-6; v_gene: TRBV5-5; d_gene: TRBD1; abundance: .; CDR3nt: TGTGCCAGCAGCTTTTCAGGGGGCGAATCACCCCTCCACTTT; CDR3aa: CASSFSGGESPLHF
j_gene: TRBJ2-2; v_gene: TRBV11-1; d_gene: TRBD2; abundance: .; CDR3nt: TGTGCCAGCCACCGACTAGCGGGGAACACCGGGGAGCTGTTTTTT; CDR3aa: CASHRLAGNTGELFF
j_gene: TRBJ1-5; v_gene: TRBV2; d_gene: TRBD1; abundance: .; CDR3nt: TGTGCCAGCAGGGGACAGGGAGGACAGCCCCAGCATTTT; CDR3aa: CASRGQGGQPQHF
j_gene: TRBJ1-4; v_gene: TRBV5-1; d_gene: TRBD1; abundance: .; CDR3nt: TGCGCCAGCACCCCAGGGGCGGGACAGGGAGATGAAAAACTGTTTTTT; CDR3aa: CASTPGAGQGDEKLFF
j_gene: TRBJ2-3; v_gene: TRBV5-4; d_gene: .; abundance: .; CDR3nt: TGTGCCAGCAGCCTACAGGATCCAGATACGCAGTATTTT; CDR3aa: CASSLQDPDTQYF
j_gene: TRBJ1-6; v_gene: TRBV25-1; d_gene: .; abundance: few; CDR3nt: TGTGCCAGCGCCACCGCCGGGTCAAGTTCACCCCTCCACTTT; CDR3aa: CASATAGSSSPLHF
j_gene: TRBJ2-5; v_gene: TRBV27; d_gene: .; abundance: .; CDR3nt: TGTGCCAGCAGTCCCCGGACTCAAGAGACCCAGTACTTC; CDR3aa: CASSPRTQETQYF
j_gene: TRBJ1-4; v_gene: TRBV7-8; d_gene: .; abundance: .; CDR3nt: TGTGCCAGCAGCCCGGGATCTGTACTAACTAATGAAAAACTGTTTTTT; CDR3aa: CASSPGSVLTNEKLFF
j_gene: TRBJ1-1; v_gene: TRBV19; d_gene: TRBD1; abundance: .; CDR3nt: TGTGCCAGTAGTCCACGGACAGGAGTTGAAGCTTTCTTT; CDR3aa: CASSPRTGVEAFF
j_gene: TRBJ1-5; v_gene: TRBV4-3; d_gene: .; abundance: .; CDR3nt: TGCGCCAGCAGCCAAGGGGCCCGTCAGCCCCAGCATTTT; CDR3aa: CASSQGARQPQHF
j_gene: TRBJ2-3; v_gene: TRBV2; d_gene: .; abundance: .; CDR3nt: TGTGCCAGCAGTGAGGTCAGAGGGAGCACAGATACGCAGTATTTT; CDR3aa: CASSEVRGSTDTQYF
j_gene: TRBJ1-6; v_gene: TRBV6-1; d_gene: TRBD1; abundance: .; CDR3nt: TGTGCCAGCAGTGAAGGAGGGGGCCGGCGTTATAATTCACCCCTCCACTTT; CDR3aa: CASSEGGGRRYNSPLHF
j_gene: TRBJ2-2; v_gene: TRBV27; d_gene: TRBD2; abundance: .; CDR3nt: TGTGCCAGCAGGGGCAGCGGGGGGACCGGGGAGCTGTTTTTT; CDR3aa: CASRGSGGTGELFF
j_gene: TRBJ1-5; v_gene: TRBV2; d_gene: .; abundance: .; CDR3nt: TGTGCCAGCAGTGGTTTATGGGAGGATCAGCCCCAGCATTTT; CDR3aa: CASSGLWEDQPQHF
j_gene: TRBJ2-1; v_gene: TRBV7-2; d_gene: TRBD2; abundance: .; CDR3nt: TGTGCCAGCAGCTTATGGGTAGCGGGATCCTATGAGCAGTTCTTC; CDR3aa: CASSLWVAGSYEQFF
j_gene: TRBJ2-7; v_gene: TRBV4-3; d_gene: .; abundance: .; CDR3nt: TGCGCCAGCAGCCAAGAAATTAACTACTCCTACGAGCAGTACTTC; CDR3aa: CASSQEINYSYEQYF
j_gene: TRBJ2-1; v_gene: TRBV4-3; d_gene: .; abundance: .; CDR3nt: TGCGCCAGCAGCCAAGAAGTAGCGGCACTCTACAATGAGCAGTTCTTC; CDR3aa: CASSQEVAALYNEQFF
j_gene: TRBJ2-2; v_gene: TRBV6-1; d_gene: .; abundance: .; CDR3nt: TGTGCCAGCAGTGAAGCGGCGGGAGAGCTGTTTTTT; CDR3aa: CASSEAAGELFF
j_gene: TRBJ2-7; v_gene: TRBV6-2/TRBV6-3; d_gene: TRBD1; abundance: .; CDR3nt: TGTGCCAGCAGTAAGCCCGGGACAGGGGTGTACGAGCAGTACTTC; CDR3aa: CASSKPGTGVYEQYF
j_gene: TRBJ1-2; v_gene: TRBV4-2; d_gene: .; abundance: once; CDR3nt: TGTGCCAGCAGCCAAGAGACGGGTACCACTAACTATGGCTACACCTTC; CDR3aa: CASSQETGTTNYGYTF
j_gene: TRBJ2-2; v_gene: TRBV7-2; d_gene: TRBD1; abundance: .; CDR3nt: TGTGCCAGCAGCGCGACCCGGGACAGGGTCAACACCGGGGAGCTGTTTTTT; CDR3aa: CASSATRDRVNTGELFF
j_gene: TRBJ2-3; v_gene: TRBV3-1/TRBV3-2; d_gene: .; abundance: once; CDR3nt: TGTGCCAGCAGCCTAATTCTCGCAGCAGATACGCAGTATTTT; CDR3aa: CASSLILAADTQYF
j_gene: TRBJ2-1; v_gene: TRBV7-2; d_gene: .; abundance: .; CDR3nt: TGTGCCAGCAGCTTACGGCAGGGGGGAGTGAATGAGCAGTTCTTC; CDR3aa: CASSLRQGGVNEQFF
j_gene: TRBJ2-1; v_gene: TRBV20-1; d_gene: .; abundance: .; CDR3nt: TGCAGTGCTAGTCAGGAAGCGGCCCCGTGGGATGAGCAGTTCTTC; CDR3aa: CSASQEAAPWDEQFF
j_gene: TRBJ1-2; v_gene: TRBV6-2/TRBV6-3; d_gene: .; abundance: .; CDR3nt: TGTGCCAGCAGTTACAAGGCGGGGGACATCTACCCCCTCGCTGGCTACACCTTC; CDR3aa: CASSYKAGDIYPLAGYTF
j_gene: TRBJ2-7; v_gene: TRBV6-5; d_gene: TRBD1; abundance: .; CDR3nt: TGTGCCAGCAGTACCACTCCCGGGACAGAGTACGAGCAGTACTTC; CDR3aa: CASSTTPGTEYEQYF
j_gene: TRBJ2-3; v_gene: TRBV5-1; d_gene: .; abundance: .; CDR3nt: TGCGCCAGCAGCTTGGGGGGGCAGTCGGGCGCAGATACGCAGTATTTT; CDR3aa: CASSLGGQSGADTQYF
j_gene: TRBJ2-7; v_gene: TRBV7-2; d_gene: TRBD1; abundance: .; CDR3nt: TGTGCCAGCAGCCACCAGGGGGATTCCTCCTACGAGCAGTACTTC; CDR3aa: CASSHQGDSSYEQYF
j_gene: TRBJ2-7; v_gene: TRBV4-2; d_gene: .; abundance: .; CDR3nt: TGTGCCAGCAGCCAAGGTGGCAGGAATATCCCCCCGCAGTACTTC; CDR3aa: CASSQGGRNIPPQYF